Listed below are T cell receptor beta chains from one sample, sequenced in a study of cytotoxic CD8 clonotypes in ibrutinib-treated CLL. Only in-frame clones appear in the TCRdb table, and some are missing; sequencing was by immunoSEQ multiplex PCR. The table has about 140,000 clones, 75% to 85% seen once; the top ten hold 7.6%. Specimen: PBMCs, collected after 36 months of ibrutinib treatment. The receptors stem from a human donor with chronic lymphocytic leukemia. The CDR3 runs from the conserved cysteine through the conserved F or W. D genes are given only for firm matches. Clone size appears in some rows only: once, few, many, or a class for an expanded clone.

cdr3_aa cdr3_nt clone_size j_call d_call v_call
CASGGGGGGDTQYF TGTGCCAGCGGAGGCGGCGGGGGTGGAGATACGCAGTATTTT - TRBJ2-3 TRBD2 TRBV9
CASSVQGTRGPYNEQFF TGTGCCAGCAGCGTACAGGGTACAAGGGGGCCCTACAATGAGCAGTTCTTC - TRBJ2-1 TRBD1 TRBV9
CATGEDRSTDTQYF TGTGCCACAGGGGAGGACAGGTCCACAGATACGCAGTATTTT - TRBJ2-3 - TRBV10-3
CASSSHGPGGYGYTF TGTGCCAGCAGCTCCCACGGTCCCGGAGGTTATGGCTACACCTTC - TRBJ1-2 - TRBV14
CASSWTKLNERGNTIYF TGTGCCAGCAGTTGGACTAAATTAAACGAAAGGGGAAACACCATATATTTT - TRBJ1-3 - TRBV2
CAISVGVWGQNIQYF TGTGCCATCAGTGTCGGTGTTTGGGGGCAAAACATTCAGTACTTC - TRBJ2-4 - TRBV10-3
CAWSQGFFEQYF TGTGCCTGGTCCCAGGGGTTCTTCGAGCAGTACTTC - TRBJ2-7 - TRBV30
CASSLTASGVDTQYF TGTGCCAGCAGCTTAACGGCTAGCGGAGTCGATACGCAGTATTTT - TRBJ2-3 TRBD2 TRBV11-2
CASSEFFWSSGSYEQYF TGTGCCAGCAGTGAATTTTTTTGGTCTAGCGGGAGCTACGAGCAGTACTTC - TRBJ2-7 TRBD2 TRBV6-1
CATSRDKGISYEQYF TGTGCCACCAGCAGAGATAAGGGGATAAGCTACGAGCAGTACTTC - TRBJ2-7 - TRBV15
CASSDKRGGEQYF TGTGCCAGCAGCGATAAGCGAGGGGGCGAGCAGTACTTC - TRBJ2-7 - TRBV9
CASSPPTGGETDTQYF TGTGCCAGTAGCCCTCCCACAGGGGGCGAAACAGATACGCAGTATTTT - TRBJ2-3 TRBD1 TRBV19
CASSESAGPLGNQPQHF TGTGCCAGCAGTGAATCAGCTGGACCCCTCGGGAATCAGCCCCAGCATTTT - TRBJ1-5 - TRBV25-1
CASRPTGLSSGANVLTF TGTGCCAGCAGACCGACAGGTTTGAGCTCTGGGGCCAACGTCCTGACTTTC - TRBJ2-6 - TRBV21-1
CASSRTGDQPQHF TGTGCCAGCAGCCGCACAGGGGATCAGCCCCAGCATTTT - TRBJ1-5 TRBD1 TRBV6-5
CASSVDSGRPNEQFF TGTGCCAGCAGCGTAGACAGCGGGAGGCCTAATGAGCAGTTCTTC few TRBJ2-1 TRBD2 TRBV9
CATSMTGPHQPQHF TGTGCCACCAGCATGACAGGGCCCCATCAGCCCCAGCATTTT few TRBJ1-5 TRBD1 TRBV15
CASRSQTNTEAFF TGCGCCAGCAGATCCCAAACGAACACTGAAGCTTTCTTT - TRBJ1-1 - TRBV10-2
CALNRDRGNSPLHF TGTGCTTTAAACCGGGACAGGGGTAATTCACCCCTCCACTTT - TRBJ1-6 TRBD1 TRBV30
CASSLPGRTGNEQFF TGCGCCAGCAGCCTACCAGGCCGGACGGGGAATGAGCAGTTCTTC - TRBJ2-1 - TRBV4-1
CASSLGRKTNYGYTF TGTGCCAGCAGCTTAGGACGGAAGACTAACTATGGCTACACCTTC - TRBJ1-2 - TRBV5-6
CSVKGLAGTDTQYF TGCAGCGTGAAGGGACTAGCGGGAACAGATACGCAGTATTTT - TRBJ2-3 TRBD2 TRBV29-1
CASSPRPNTGELFF TGTGCCAGTAGTCCGCGTCCGAACACCGGGGAGCTGTTTTTT - TRBJ2-2 - TRBV19
CASSLGVSLQNTEAFF TGTGCCAGCAGCTTAGGGGTTTCGCTACAGAACACTGAAGCTTTCTTT - TRBJ1-1 - TRBV7-9
CASSLDRGSYEQYF TGTGCCAGCAGCTTAGACAGGGGCTCCTACGAGCAGTACTTC - TRBJ2-7 TRBD1 TRBV7-3
CASSTPLLEPTIYF TGTGCCAGCAGCACTCCTCTTTTGGAACCAACCATATATTTT once TRBJ1-3 - TRBV11-2
CASSFWSSGNTIYF TGTGCCAGCAGCTTCTGGAGCTCTGGAAACACCATATATTTT - TRBJ1-3 - TRBV11-2
CASSPYSGNYGYTF TGCGCCAGCAGCCCTTACTCTGGGAACTATGGCTACACCTTC - TRBJ1-2 - TRBV5-1
CAISGRDRAPEQYF TGTGCCATCAGTGGGCGAGACAGGGCCCCCGAGCAGTACTTC - TRBJ2-7 TRBD1 TRBV10-3
CASSPPSRGSDYGYTF TGTGCCAGCTCACCACCCTCTCGGGGAAGTGACTATGGCTACACCTTC few TRBJ1-2 - TRBV18
CASSPSYNEQFF TGTGCCAGCAGCCCCTCCTACAATGAGCAGTTCTTC - TRBJ2-1 - TRBV7-9
CASSSWTGDEQFF TGTGCCAGCAGCTCCTGGACAGGGGATGAGCAGTTCTTC once TRBJ2-1 TRBD1 TRBV5-8
CSVGFSGTEQYF TGCAGCGTTGGGTTCTCGGGGACAGAGCAGTACTTC - TRBJ2-7 - TRBV29-1
CAISITGGADQPQHF TGTGCCATCAGCATAACAGGGGGCGCAGATCAGCCCCAGCATTTT - TRBJ1-5 TRBD1 TRBV10-3
CASSDGGPSSYEQYF TGTGCCAGCAGTGATGGGGGGCCCAGCTCCTACGAGCAGTACTTC - TRBJ2-7 - TRBV2
CASSLDSYNEQFF TGCGCCAGCAGCTTGGACAGTTACAATGAGCAGTTCTTC - TRBJ2-1 - TRBV5-1
CASSLGPSGANVLTF TGTGCCAGCAGCTTAGGCCCCTCTGGGGCCAACGTCCTGACTTTC - TRBJ2-6 - TRBV5-6
CATSLTGVYTEAFF TGTGCCACCAGCCTGACAGGGGTTTACACTGAAGCTTTCTTT - TRBJ1-1 TRBD1 TRBV10-3
CASSLGPPNTEAFF TGTGCCAGCTCACTGGGACCGCCGAACACTGAAGCTTTCTTT - TRBJ1-1 - TRBV18
CSVTGTSGGTDTQYF TGCAGCGTGACCGGGACTAGCGGAGGCACAGATACGCAGTATTTT - TRBJ2-3 TRBD2 TRBV29-1
CSVGDRGRSPLHF TGCAGCGTCGGGGACAGGGGAAGATCACCCCTCCACTTT - TRBJ1-6 TRBD1 TRBV29-1
CSGKMNTEAFF TGCAGTGGCAAGATGAACACTGAAGCTTTCTTT - TRBJ1-1 - TRBV20-1
CASSLVRRGDGGDEQYF TGCGCCAGCAGCTTGGTTCGAAGAGGGGATGGAGGAGACGAGCAGTACTTC - TRBJ2-7 - TRBV5-1
CASGGIGTEAFF TGTGCCAGCGGGGGCATAGGCACTGAAGCTTTCTTT - TRBJ1-1 - TRBV27